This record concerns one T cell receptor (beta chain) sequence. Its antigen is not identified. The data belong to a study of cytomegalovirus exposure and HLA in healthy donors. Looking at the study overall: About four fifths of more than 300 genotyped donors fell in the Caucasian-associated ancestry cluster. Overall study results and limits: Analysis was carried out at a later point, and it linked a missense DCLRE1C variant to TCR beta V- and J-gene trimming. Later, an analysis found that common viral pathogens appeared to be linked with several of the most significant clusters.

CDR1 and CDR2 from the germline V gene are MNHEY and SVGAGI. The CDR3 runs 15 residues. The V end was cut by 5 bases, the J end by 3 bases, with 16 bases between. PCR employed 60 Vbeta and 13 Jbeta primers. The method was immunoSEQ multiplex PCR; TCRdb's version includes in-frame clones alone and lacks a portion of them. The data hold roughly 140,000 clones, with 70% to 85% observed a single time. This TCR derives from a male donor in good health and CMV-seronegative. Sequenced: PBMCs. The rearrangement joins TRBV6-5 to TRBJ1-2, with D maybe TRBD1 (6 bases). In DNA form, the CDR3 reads TGTGCCAGCAGTAAACAGGGCAGAATTTACTATGGCTACACCTTC. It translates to CASSKQGRIYYGYTF.